Below are 3 T cell receptor beta chains sequenced from a single sample in a study of blood T cell repertoires in COVID-19. Sequenced by immunoSEQ multiplex PCR; TCRdb stores in-frame clones only, minus some. The table records fewer than 450,000 clones, approximately 84% of them present only once. The sequenced sample consisted of PBMCs or T cells enriched from blood (not recorded which). The receptors derive from a young woman who had recovered from COVID-19.

In its sample, this clone was seen once. V usage is TRBV7-9 and J usage is TRBJ1-1; the D gene is possibly TRBD1 (6 bases). The V gene's germline CDR1 is SEHNR and CDR2 FQNEAQ (reference sequence). CDR3 length equals 15 residues. The V gene lost 3 bases and the J gene lost 3 bases, with 14 bases spanning the gap. The CDR3 nucleotides are TGTGCCAGCAGCTTGCACAGGGAGGGGGACACTGAAGCTTTCTTT. It is translated as CASSLHREGDTEAFF.

The CDR3 sequence is CASSPGEGQGPITGELFF. Here the CDR3 DNA reads TGTGCCAGCTCACCGGGGGAAGGACAGGGGCCTATCACCGGGGAGCTGTTTTTT. V is TRBV18 and J is TRBJ2-2, with 9 bases matching TRBD1. In germline, CDR1 is KGHSH, CDR2 LQKENI. CDR3 length: 18 residues. V dropped 3 bases and J dropped 4; count of bases not matched to a gene: 12.

The chain couples TRBV7-2 to TRBJ1-4; D gene unclear. This CDR3 is 13 amino acids long. V lost 6 bases, J lost 7 bases, and 12 bases lay in between. Germline V gives CDR1 SGHTA, CDR2 FQGNSA. As DNA, the CDR3 is TGTGCCAGCAGACTGAGGGAGGGTGAAAAACTGTTTTTT. Translated, it gives CASRLREGEKLFF.